This T cell receptor (beta chain) emerged from a study of T cell responses to AZD1222 COVID-19 vaccine. For the study at large: Pooling covered second doses at about 4 or about 12 weeks.

Data came from immunoSEQ multiplex PCR; TCRdb stores just in-frame clones and leaves some out. The profile shows roughly 100,000 clones, about 86% of them singletons. This clone has only one observation. Its target is unknown. Trimming shortened V by 2 bases and J by 0 bases, and 11 bases separated the two germline ends. The CDR3 contains 16 residues. CDR1 SGHAT and CDR2 FQNNGV come from the germline V gene. Study conclusions and caveats: Within unmutated variant regions lay the reported targets of nearly half of spike-specific TCRs.

This sequence joins TRBV11-2 and TRBJ2-1; perhaps TRBD2 as D (6 bases). Sequenced here: peripheral blood, sampled on day 0 of AZD1222 vaccination. This TCR came from an adult in good health. The CDR3 sequence: CASSLLSGSSYNEQFF. The CDR3 region has the DNA TGTGCCAGCAGCTTACTTAGCGGATCCTCCTACAATGAGCAGTTCTTC.